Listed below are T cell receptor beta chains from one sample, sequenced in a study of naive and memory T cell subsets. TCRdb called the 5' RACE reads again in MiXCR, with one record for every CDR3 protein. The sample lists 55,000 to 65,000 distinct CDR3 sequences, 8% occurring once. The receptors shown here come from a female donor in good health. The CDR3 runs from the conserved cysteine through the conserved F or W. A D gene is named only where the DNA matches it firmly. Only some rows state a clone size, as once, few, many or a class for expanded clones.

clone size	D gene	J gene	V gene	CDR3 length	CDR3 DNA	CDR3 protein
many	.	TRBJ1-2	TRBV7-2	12	TGTGCCAGCAGCGTAGACAACTATGGCTACACCTTC	CASSVDNYGYTF
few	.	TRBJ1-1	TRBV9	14	TGTGCCAGCAGCGGGGGAGACAGGACTAATCGAGCTTTCTTT	CASSGGDRTNRAFF
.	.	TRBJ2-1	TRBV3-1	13	TGTGCCAGCAGCCCTATGGGGGCTGGTGAGCAGTTCTTC	CASSPMGAGEQFF
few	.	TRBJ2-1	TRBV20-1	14	TGCAGTGCTCAGGAGGGCGGGACTTACAATGAGCAGTTCTTC	CSAQEGGTYNEQFF
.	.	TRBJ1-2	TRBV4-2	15	TGTGCCAGCAGCCAAGAAGCAGGGTCGCTCTATGGCTACACCTTC	CASSQEAGSLYGYTF
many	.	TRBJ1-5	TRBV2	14	TGTGCCAGCAGTGACACGGACCACAATCAGCCCCAGCATTTT	CASSDTDHNQPQHF
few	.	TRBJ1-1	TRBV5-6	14	TGTGCCAGCGCCCCCCTGGGGGGGATCACTGAAGCTTTCTTT	CASAPLGGITEAFF
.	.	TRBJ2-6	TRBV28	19	TGTGCCAGCAGGCGGTACGTGGGGGGCGATAGCTCTGGGGCCAACGTCCTGACTTTC	CASRRYVGGDSSGANVLTF
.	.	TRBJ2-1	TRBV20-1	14	TGCAGTGCTAGAGAAGAGCGAAACTACAATGAGCAGTTCTTC	CSAREERNYNEQFF
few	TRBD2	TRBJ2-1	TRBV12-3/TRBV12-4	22	TGTGCCAGCAGTTTCAGGATATCCCGGCTAGCGGGGTTTACAGGTTCTTCCAATGAGCAGTTCTTC	CASSFRISRLAGFTGSSNEQFF
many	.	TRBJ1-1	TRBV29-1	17	TGCAGCGCCCAAGGGGGACACCGACGAGGCAGGAACACTGAAGCTTTCTTT	CSAQGGHRRGRNTEAFF
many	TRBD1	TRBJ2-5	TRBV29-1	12	TGCAGCGCAGGGACAGGGGTAGAGACCCAGTACTTC	CSAGTGVETQYF
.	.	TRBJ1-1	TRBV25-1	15	TGTGCCAGCAGAGGAAGGACGGCCGATAACACTGAAGCTTTCTTT	CASRGRTADNTEAFF
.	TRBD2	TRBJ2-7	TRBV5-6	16	TGTGCCAGCAGCGCTCTGGGACTACAGAATTCCTACGAGCAGTACTTC	CASSALGLQNSYEQYF
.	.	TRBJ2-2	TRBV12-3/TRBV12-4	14	TGTGCCAGCAGTTTTACGGCTAACACCGGGGAGCTGTTTTTT	CASSFTANTGELFF
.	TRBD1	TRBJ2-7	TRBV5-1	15	TGCGCCAGCAGCTCCCGGGACAGATTCGCCTACGAGCAGTACTTC	CASSSRDRFAYEQYF
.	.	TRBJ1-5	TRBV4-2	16	TGTGCCAGCAGCCAAGATCGGGTAGGGGGCAATCAGCCCCAGCATTTT	CASSQDRVGGNQPQHF
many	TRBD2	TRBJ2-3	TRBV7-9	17	TGTGCCAGCAGCCCCCGGACTAGCGGGGGGCAGGGAGATACGCAGTATTTT	CASSPRTSGGQGDTQYF
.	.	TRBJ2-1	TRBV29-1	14	TGCAGCGTCCGAGGTAGGAGCTCCTACAATGAGCAGTTCTTC	CSVRGRSSYNEQFF
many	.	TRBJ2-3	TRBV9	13	TGTGCCAGCAGCGTGACGAACACAGATACGCAGTATTTT	CASSVTNTDTQYF
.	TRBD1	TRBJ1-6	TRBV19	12	TGTGCCAGTAGTGGACAGGGGACACCCCTCCACTTT	CASSGQGTPLHF
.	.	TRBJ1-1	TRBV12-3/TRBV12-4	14	TGTGCCAGCAGTTTAGTACAGTCCAACACTGAAGCTTTCTTT	CASSLVQSNTEAFF
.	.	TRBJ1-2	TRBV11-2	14	TGTGCCAGCAGCTTCGACAGTGGTTGGTATGGCTACACCTTC	CASSFDSGWYGYTF
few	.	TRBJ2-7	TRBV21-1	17	TGTGCCAGCAGCAAAGGGCTCAGGAAGCCAACCACCTACGAGCAGTACTTC	CASSKGLRKPTTYEQYF
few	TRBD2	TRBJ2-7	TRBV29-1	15	TGCAGCGTTGTTAGAGTGTCGCTAGCGGGAGACGAGCAGTACTTC	CSVVRVSLAGDEQYF
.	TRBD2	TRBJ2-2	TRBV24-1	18	TGTGCCACCAGTGATTTGGGCGGGAGCCCCCGGGGCACCGGGGAGCTGTTTTTT	CATSDLGGSPRGTGELFF
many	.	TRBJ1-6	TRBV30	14	TGTGCCTGGAGGTTAAAAGGGTTTGATTCACCCCTCCACTTT	CAWRLKGFDSPLHF
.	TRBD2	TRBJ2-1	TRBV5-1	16	TGCGCCAGCAGCCCGCTACTAGCGGGAGAGGCCGATGAGCAGTTCTTC	CASSPLLAGEADEQFF
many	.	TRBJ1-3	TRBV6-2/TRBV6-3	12	TGTGCCAGCTGCTCCTCTGGAAACACCATATATTTT	CASCSSGNTIYF
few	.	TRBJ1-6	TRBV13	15	TGTGCCAGCAGTTATCAAGGACCAAATAATTCACCCCTCCACTTT	CASSYQGPNNSPLHF
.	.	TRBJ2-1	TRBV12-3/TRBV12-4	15	TGTGCCAGCAGTCCCCTAGCGAGCTCCTACAATGAGCAGTTCTTC	CASSPLASSYNEQFF
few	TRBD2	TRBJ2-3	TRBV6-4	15	TGTGCCAGCAGTGCTAGCGGGGATCCCACAGATACGCAGTATTTT	CASSASGDPTDTQYF
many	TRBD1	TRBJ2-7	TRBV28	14	TGTGCCAGCACCCAACAGGGGGTTCGCTACGAGCAGTACTTC	CASTQQGVRYEQYF
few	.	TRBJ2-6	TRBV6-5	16	TGTGCCAGCAGTGGGGCTCGGGGGCATGGGGCCAACGTCCTGACTTTC	CASSGARGHGANVLTF
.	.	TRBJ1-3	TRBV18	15	TGTGCCAGCTCACCACCCCCAGTCTCTGGAAACACCATATATTTT	CASSPPPVSGNTIYF
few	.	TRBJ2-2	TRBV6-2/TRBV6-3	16	TGTGCCAGCAGTACTACCGCGGGGCGAAACACCGGGGAGCTGTTTTTT	CASSTTAGRNTGELFF
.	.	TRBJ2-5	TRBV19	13	TGTGCCAGTAGTCCACAGGGATCCGGGACCCAGTACTTC	CASSPQGSGTQYF
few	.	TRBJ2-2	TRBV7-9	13	TGTGCCAGCAGCTTATTCACAAGCGGGGAGCTGTTTTTT	CASSLFTSGELFF
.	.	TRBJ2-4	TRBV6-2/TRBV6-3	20	TGTGCCAGCAGTTCCACGTGGGTCAGGGACGGCGGTTCGGCCAAAAACATTCAGTACTTC	CASSSTWVRDGGSAKNIQYF